Each of the 9 T cell receptor beta chains below was sequenced from the same sample in a study of Graves' ophthalmopathy and Graves' hyperthyroidism. RNA served as the template for amplifying TCR beta CDR3 regions. HTBI primers were used in a first-round RT-PCR, which preceded a second-round multiplex PCR. TCRdb recomputed calls from the multiplex PCR reads with MiXCR, one row per CDR3 protein. This table holds 660,000 or so distinct CDR3 sequences, about 40% found once. Source material: peripheral blood. Source of these receptors: an adult man with Graves' ophthalmopathy.

This clonotype was counted at least ten times. The chain carries TRBV6-6 and TRBJ1-1, with 7 bases identical to TRBD1. Germline loops: CDR1 MNHNY, CDR2 SVGAGI (reference sequence). CDR3 size: 15 residues. Trimming at V came to 7 bases and at J to 4 bases, leaving 12 bases not matched to a gene. The CDR3 here is CASKARGQGSTEAFF. The CDR3 DNA reads as TGTGCCAGCAAGGCGAGGGGGCAGGGGAGCACTGAAGCTTTCTTT.

V is TRBV6-6 and J is TRBJ1-1; D is possibly TRBD1 (5 bases). CDR3 length equals 15 residues. Per the germline V gene, CDR1 is MNHNY and CDR2 is SVGAGI (reference sequence). Trimming stripped 6 bases from V and 4 bases from J, with 18 bases between. CDR3 region: CASRIGGGTSTEAFF. The CDR3 DNA is TGTGCCAGCAGGATAGGCGGGGGGACGAGCACTGAAGCTTTCTTT.

This clonotype was picked up many times. The chain has TRBV5-8 and TRBJ1-1; D remains ambiguous. Trimming cost V 0 bases and J 12 bases, with 9 bases left between them. CDR1 is SGHTS, CDR2 YDEGEE, per germline. CDR3 length: 11 residues. CDR3 DNA: TGTGCCAGCAGCTTGGTAGGTACATCTTTCTTT. Translation gives CASSLVGTSFF. Drawing the rest from reference TRBV5-8 and TRBJ1-1, the complete variable domain is EAGVTQSPTHLIKTRGQQATLRCSPISGHTSVYWYQQALGLGLQFLLWYDEGEERNRGNFPPRFSGRQFPNYSSELNVNALELEDSALYLCASSLVGTSFFGQGTRLTVV.

This chain uses TRBV5-5 with TRBJ1-4; D ambiguous. This CDR3 spans 12 amino acids. Deletions cut 4 bases from V and 9 bases from J, with 10 bases between. The germline CDR1 and CDR2 sequences are SGHKS and YYEKEE (reference sequence). The CDR3 DNA is TGTGCCAGCAGCCAGGTGACCCAAAAACTGTTTTTT. Translating gives CASSQVTQKLFF.

This clonotype showed up many times. The V and J genes are TRBV19 and TRBJ1-3; D perhaps matches TRBD1 (5 bases). The CDR3 is made up of 14 amino acids. Germline CDR1 and CDR2: LNHDA and SQIVND (reference sequence). Trimming pared 9 bases from V and 0 bases from J, leaving 12 bases between. The chain's CDR3 is CASTGMSSGNTIYF. CDR3 in DNA: TGTGCCAGCACAGGAATGAGCTCTGGAAACACCATATATTTT.

The CDR3 sequence: CASSTGPIVYGYTF. For the CDR3, the DNA is TGTGCCAGCAGTACAGGGCCTATTGTCTATGGCTACACCTTC. The rearrangement joins TRBV6-5 to TRBJ1-2; TRBD1 is a possible D gene (6 bases). V lost 5 bases and J lost 4, with 14 bases in between. This CDR3 has 14 residues. Germline V gene sequence: CDR1 MNHEY, CDR2 SVGAGI.

The rearrangement joins TRBV9 to TRBJ2-7, with D perhaps being TRBD1 or TRBD2 (6 bases each). The V end lost 2 bases, the J end lost 2 bases, and 8 bases lay between the germline ends. CDR3 length: 13 residues. Germline CDR1 reads SGDLS; CDR2 reads YYNGEE. The DNA of the CDR3 is TGTGCCAGCAGCGTTAGGGGGGCCTACGAGCAGTACTTC. It specifies CASSVRGAYEQYF.

CDR3 protein: CAWSVQANTEAFF. CDR3 bases: TGTGCCTGGAGTGTACAGGCGAACACTGAAGCTTTCTTT. V usage is TRBV30 and J usage is TRBJ1-1, with D perhaps matching TRBD1 (5 bases). Germline V gene data show CDR1 as GTSNPN and CDR2 as SVGIG (reference sequence). The V and J ends lost 0 bases and 1 base respectively, with 6 bases between them. This CDR3 is built from 13 residues. Looking up the rest from reference TRBV30 and TRBJ1-1 gives the full variable domain: SQTIHQWPATLVQPVGSPLSLECTVEGTSNPNLYWYRQAAGRGLQLLFYSVGIGQISSEVPQNLSASRPQDRQFILSSKKLLLSDSGFYLCAWSVQANTEAFFGQGTRLTVV.

This clonotype has at least ten counts. The CDR3 here is CASSIVGAYQPQHF. In nucleotides, the CDR3 is TGTGCCAGTAGTATCGTGGGAGCCTATCAGCCCCAGCATTTT. The chain is built from TRBV19 and TRBJ1-5, with D uncertain. CDR1 is LNHDA, CDR2 SQIVND, per germline (reference sequence). V shed 3 bases and J shed 5 bases, with 11 bases lying between them. The CDR3 extends over 14 amino acids.